The 21 T cell receptor beta chains below come from one sample, sequenced in a study of T cells in localized non-small cell lung cancer. Some clones are missing from TCRdb's copy, which holds only in-frame ones; the method was immunoSEQ multiplex PCR. The table has around 90,000 clones, around 80% seen once; the top ten hold about 19%. Sequencing was performed on PBMCs, taken before any cancer treatment. These receptors were collected from a man between 35 and 75 years old with stage II squamous cell lung carcinoma.

The chain carries TRBV10-3 and TRBJ1-1; a possible D gene is TRBD1 (5 bases). The CDR3 runs 16 residues. V was pared by 4 bases and J by 1 base, with 16 bases between. Germline V gene lookup returns CDR1 ENHRY and CDR2 SYGVKD. Written as DNA, the CDR3 is TGTGCCATCAGTGGTCTACTGGGGGGATCGAACACTGAAGCTTTCTTT. Encoded protein: CAISGLLGGSNTEAFF.

This clone was found many times. CDR3 nucleotides: TGTGCCAGCAGCGTAGAGGGGGCCGCGGCAGAAGCTTTCTTT. Its translation: CASSVEGAAAEAFF. The gene calls are TRBV9 and TRBJ1-1, with 7 bases lining up with TRBD1. Germline-derived CDR1 and CDR2 are SGDLS and YYNGEE. This CDR3 is 14 amino acids long. Trimming cost V 0 bases and J 8 bases; bases outside gene matches: 7.

The rearrangement links TRBV6-5 to TRBJ2-7; weak D call: TRBD2 (6 bases). Per germline, CDR1 MNHEY and CDR2 SVGAGI. V lost 2 bases and J lost 5, with 13 bases in between. The CDR3 loop spans 14 amino acids. The CDR3 sequence: CASSYAGWGDEQYF. CDR3 sequence (DNA): TGTGCCAGCAGTTACGCGGGGTGGGGAGACGAGCAGTACTTC.

V gene TRBV10-3 combines with J gene TRBJ2-7, with a possible D match to TRBD2 (7 bases). This CDR3 is 14 amino acids long. Trimming stripped 3 bases from V and 5 bases from J, with 14 bases between. The V gene's germline CDR1 is ENHRY and CDR2 SYGVKD. DNA of the CDR3: TGTGCCATCAGTGAAGGGGGGGGCCTAAACGAGCAGTACTTC. Its translation: CAISEGGGLNEQYF.

This clone was detected once. The chain is built from TRBV20-1 and TRBJ2-7; D might be TRBD1 (6 bases). Trimming pared 7 bases from V and 3 bases from J, leaving 10 bases between. CDR1 and CDR2 (germline): DFQATT, SNEGSKA (reference sequence). The CDR3 is made up of 11 amino acids. The CDR3 here is CSVGQNYEQYF. The CDR3 DNA follows: TGCAGTGTTGGACAGAACTACGAGCAGTACTTC.

CDR3 coding DNA: TGTGCCAGCAGCCCCTGGGGACCCTCCGAGCAGTACTTC. It translates to CASSPWGPSEQYF. The chain has TRBV9 and TRBJ2-7; either TRBD1 or TRBD2 may fit D (5 bases each). The CDR3 extends over 13 amino acids. Trimming pared 4 bases from V and 6 bases from J, leaving 14 bases between. Germline lookup yields CDR1 SGDLS and CDR2 YYNGEE.

The rearrangement links TRBV7-6 to TRBJ1-5; D uncertain. The CDR3 has 13 residues. V was trimmed by 2 bases and J by 4 bases, leaving 6 bases between them. Germline assignment: CDR1 SGHVS and CDR2 FNYEAQ. Written as DNA, the CDR3 is TGTGCCAGCAGCTTATCAGAGAATCAGCCCCAGCATTTT. As protein: CASSLSENQPQHF.

The chain carries TRBV19 and TRBJ2-7; 7 bases match TRBD1. Germline CDR1 LNHDA, CDR2 SQIVND (reference sequence). The CDR3 is made up of 13 amino acids. J gave up 6 bases and V 10 bases, and 12 bases lay outside the gene matches. The CDR3 loop reads CATQTGKGFEQYF. In nucleotides, the CDR3 is TGTGCCACCCAGACAGGGAAGGGGTTCGAGCAGTACTTC.

The chain employs TRBV23-1 and TRBJ2-7; D not certain. TRBV23-1 is reported as an ORF; its role is uncertain. The CDR3 is made up of 18 amino acids. Trimming removed 2 bases from V and 2 bases from J, with 22 bases in between. The CDR3 DNA follows: TGCGCCAGCAGTCAAGTCGTCGAGCAGGCCAACTCAACCTACGAGCAGTACTTC. It specifies CASSQVVEQANSTYEQYF.

This chain links TRBV7-9 with TRBJ2-7; D not certain. Germline V gene data show CDR1 as SEHNR and CDR2 as FQNEAQ (reference sequence). The CDR3 sequence is 14 residues long. V lost 5 bases and J lost 1, with 12 bases in between. The CDR3: CASSHTSGSYEQYF. CDR3 DNA sequence: TGTGCCAGCAGCCATACCTCCGGATCCTACGAGCAGTACTTC.

The DNA for the CDR3 is TGTGCCTGGATAAATAGGGCCAACACTGAAGCTTTCTTT. Translated, it gives CAWINRANTEAFF. The rearrangement uses TRBV30 and TRBJ1-1, with D unresolved. Looked up from germline, CDR1 is GTSNPN and CDR2 is SVGIG (reference sequence). V lost 4 bases and J 2 bases, leaving 11 bases between the germline ends. CDR3 length equals 13 residues.

V is TRBV5-4 and J is TRBJ1-2, with 8 nucleotides matching TRBD1. Germline values: CDR1 SGHNT, CDR2 YYREEE (reference sequence). This CDR3 has 16 amino acids. V shed 4 bases, J shed 2 bases, and the junction held 10 bases outside the gene matches. The CDR3 DNA follows: TGTGCCAGCAGCCCGATACCGGACAGGGACAACTATGGCTACACCTTC. This translates into CASSPIPDRDNYGYTF. The full variable domain, with the rest looked up from reference TRBV5-4 and TRBJ1-2, is ETGVTQSPTHLIKTRGQQVTLRCSSQSGHNTVSWYQQALGQGPQFIFQYYREEENGRGNFPPRFSGLQFPNYSSELNVNALELDDSALYLCASSPIPDRDNYGYTFGSGTRLTVV.

The rearrangement uses TRBV6-1 and TRBJ1-5; 8 bases agree with TRBD1. The CDR3 length is 17 residues. Germline loops: CDR1 MNHNS, CDR2 SASEGT. V lost 0 bases and J lost 0; bases outside the gene matches: 4. The CDR3 nucleotides read TGTGCCAGCAGTGAAGCCCGTGACAGGGGTAGCAATCAGCCCCAGCATTTT. It is translated as CASSEARDRGSNQPQHF.

The chain couples TRBV28 to TRBJ2-1; D tentatively fits TRBD1 or TRBD2 (5 bases each). With 5 bases removed from V and 0 bases from J, the gap between germline ends came to 23 bases. Germline lookup yields CDR1 MDHEN and CDR2 SYDVKM. CDR3 length: 19 residues. CDR3 sequence: CASSPSTGRGISSYNEQFF. The CDR3 DNA follows: TGTGCCAGCAGTCCATCAACAGGCAGAGGGATCAGCTCCTACAATGAGCAGTTCTTC.

This clone showed up just once. This chain links TRBV30 with TRBJ2-7; no firm D call. CDR1 is GTSNPN and CDR2 is SVGIG in the germline V gene (reference sequence). Trimming took off 3 bases at V and 5 bases at J, with 20 bases between the two ends. The CDR3 sequence is 15 residues long. CDR3 DNA: TGTGCCTGGAGCCTGAACACCCTCATTGCTCACGAGCAGTACTTC. Amino acid sequence: CAWSLNTLIAHEQYF.

The rearrangement joins TRBV7-9 to TRBJ2-5, with D possibly being TRBD1 or TRBD2 (5 bases each). With 5 bases removed from V and 5 bases from J, the gap between germline ends came to 18 bases. The CDR3 covers 15 residues. CDR1 is SEHNR, CDR2 FQNEAQ, per germline (reference sequence). CDR3 in amino acids: CASSPPLGGTETQYF. CDR3 in DNA: TGTGCCAGCAGCCCCCCCCTAGGTGGGACGGAGACCCAGTACTTC.

The V and J genes are TRBV23-1 and TRBJ2-5; 10 nucleotides match TRBD2. TRBV23-1 is designated an ORF whose function remains uncertain. This CDR3 is built from 19 residues. V lost 3 bases and J lost 2; bases outside the gene matches: 15. In DNA form, the CDR3 reads TGCGCCAGCAGTCAGGCTAGCGGGGGTTCTCCCAGCGAGCAAGAGACCCAGTACTTC. Its translation is CASSQASGGSPSEQETQYF.

The CDR3 sequence: CASSGGRFSYEQYF. The CDR3 DNA reads TGTGCCAGCAGTGGGGGACGGTTCTCCTACGAGCAGTACTTC. V is TRBV2 and J is TRBJ2-7, with D perhaps assigned TRBD1 or TRBD2 (5 bases each). Trimming pared 4 bases from V and 0 bases from J, leaving 10 bases between. Germline V lookup: CDR1 SNHLY, CDR2 FYNNEI. The CDR3 length is 14 residues.

In this sample, this clone turned up a few times. At one boundary the junction diverges from the germline segment, which might be a read error. The chain carries TRBV7-8 and TRBJ2-3; TRBD1 aligns across 11 bases. The CDR3 has 12 amino acids. The germline gives CDR1 SGHVS, CDR2 FQNEAQ. This chain's CDR3 is CASSPTGDRGDF. DNA for the CDR3: TGTGCCAGCAGTCCCACGGGGGACAGGGGGGATTTT.

The chain is built from TRBV6-1 and TRBJ1-5, with D perhaps TRBD1 (6 bases). Trimming took 6 bases from V and 3 from J, leaving 15 bases between them. Germline CDR1 and CDR2: MNHNS and SASEGT. CDR3 size: 15 residues. The CDR3 reads CASSERGQNNQPQHF. DNA of the CDR3: TGTGCCAGCAGCGAGCGTGGACAGAACAATCAGCCCCAGCATTTT.

This clone was seen a handful of times. This sequence joins TRBV28 and TRBJ2-7, with D hard to call. The CDR3 is made up of 14 amino acids. CDR1 is MDHEN, CDR2 SYDVKM, per germline. V was pared by 1 base and J by 2 bases, with 9 bases between. The CDR3 DNA is TGTGCCAGCAGTTTATCGACGGTCACCTACGAGCAGTACTTC. Translating gives CASSLSTVTYEQYF.